The 32 T cell receptor beta chains below were found in one sample sequenced in a study of cytomegalovirus exposure and HLA in healthy donors. Primers included in the PCR were 60 Vbeta and 13 Jbeta primers. Sequencing used immunoSEQ multiplex PCR; TCRdb keeps in-frame clones, though not all of them. Of roughly 220,000 clones in the sample, 82% are singletons; the top ten hold less than 3%. Material for sequencing was PBMCs. The source is a woman between 40 and 55 years old in good health and CMV-seronegative.

The V and J genes are TRBV15 and TRBJ1-2; no clear D. V lost 1 base and J lost 8, with 8 bases in between. Germline V gene sequence: CDR1 LNHNV, CDR2 YYDKDF (reference sequence). The CDR3 is made up of 12 amino acids. CDR3 coding DNA: TGTGCCACCAGCAGAGTGACTTCGGGCTACACCTTC. Protein: CATSRVTSGYTF.

This clone has only a few counts. The rearrangement uses TRBV7-2 and TRBJ2-3; D ambiguous. Germline values: CDR1 SGHTA, CDR2 FQGNSA. Trimming pared 2 bases from V and 7 bases from J, leaving 10 bases between. The CDR3 is 13 amino acids. This CDR3 is CASSLPQTNTQYF. DNA of the CDR3: TGTGCCAGCAGCTTACCCCAAACTAATACGCAGTATTTT.

This chain links TRBV7-6 with TRBJ1-2; 8 nucleotides line up with TRBD1. The CDR3 covers 16 residues. Germline V gene data show CDR1 as SGHVS and CDR2 as FNYEAQ. V shed 5 bases and J 3 bases; nucleotides not matched to a gene: 11. CDR3 residues: CASSPRWGTGHYGYTF. The CDR3 region has the DNA TGTGCCAGCAGCCCCCGGTGGGGGACAGGACACTATGGCTACACCTTC.

The V gene is TRBV5-4, the J gene TRBJ2-3, with 9 bases fitting TRBD1. CDR3 length: 14 amino acids. Losses at the gene ends were 7 bases for V and 5 bases for J; bases not matched to a gene: 8. CDR1 and CDR2 from the germline V gene are SGHNT and YYREEE (reference sequence). The CDR3 coding sequence is TGTGCCAGCCGAATACAGGGGGCTAAAGATACGCAGTATTTT. Translation: CASRIQGAKDTQYF. Using reference TRBV5-4 and TRBJ2-3 for the parts outside the CDR3, the full variable domain is ETGVTQSPTHLIKTRGQQVTLRCSSQSGHNTVSWYQQALGQGPQFIFQYYREEENGRGNFPPRFSGLQFPNYSSELNVNALELDDSALYLCASRIQGAKDTQYFGPGTRLTVL.

The chain recombines TRBV30 with TRBJ2-7; 7 bases are shared with TRBD2. The CDR3 runs 14 residues. The germline gives CDR1 GTSNPN, CDR2 SVGIG (reference sequence). The trim removed 7 bases at V and 1 base at J, leaving 10 bases unmatched. In nucleotides, the CDR3 is TGTGCCTACGGGGGGACTCCCGGTTCCTACGAGCAGTACTTC. Protein: CAYGGTPGSYEQYF.

The chain is built from TRBV21-1 and TRBJ1-5; the table gives TRBD1 as D, unverified against the DNA. TRBV21-1 is labeled a pseudogene. This CDR3 has 12 amino acids. CDR3 protein: CVQVYSNQPQHF. In nucleotides, the CDR3 is TGTGTCCAGGTTTATAGCAATCAGCCCCAGCATTTT.

The genes are TRBV2 and TRBJ2-7, with 9 bases lining up with TRBD2. The V segment lost 6 bases and the J segment 1 base; nucleotides outside the gene matches: 10. Per germline, CDR1 SNHLY and CDR2 FYNNEI. This CDR3 has 16 amino acids. The CDR3 bases are TGTGCCAGCAGGGCTAAACGCCTAGCGGGATCCTACGAGCAGTACTTC. Amino acids: CASRAKRLAGSYEQYF.

The chain combines TRBV19 with TRBJ2-3, with TRBD2 as a possible D gene (5 bases). V was trimmed by 5 bases and J by 2 bases, leaving 14 bases between them. This CDR3 has 15 amino acids. Germline CDR1 and CDR2: LNHDA and SQIVND (reference sequence). The CDR3 loop reads CASSEAAAYTDTQYF. The CDR3, as DNA: TGTGCCAGTAGTGAGGCAGCGGCTTACACAGATACGCAGTATTTT.

V is TRBV9 and J is TRBJ2-3; TRBD2 aligns across 10 bases. This CDR3 has 16 amino acids. Trimming at V came to 3 bases and at J to 2 bases, leaving 6 bases not matched to a gene. Per germline, CDR1 SGDLS and CDR2 YYNGEE. In DNA, the CDR3 is TGTGCCAGCAGCGCCTGGACTAGCGGAGTCACAGATACGCAGTATTTT. Its translation is CASSAWTSGVTDTQYF.

This clone occurred a few times. The CDR3 sequence: CASSLDAGGNTEAFF. The CDR3 DNA is TGCGCCAGCAGCTTGGATGCAGGGGGGAACACTGAAGCTTTCTTT. The V call is TRBV5-1, the J call TRBJ1-1, with 7 bases lining up with TRBD1. The CDR3 contains 15 residues. The V segment lost 0 bases and the J segment 1 base; nucleotides outside the gene matches: 3. The germline CDR1 and CDR2 sequences are SGHRS and YFSETQ.

The rearrangement joins TRBV27 to TRBJ2-7; 7 nucleotides align to TRBD2. Germline loops: CDR1 MNHEY, CDR2 SMNVEV (reference sequence). V shed 5 bases and J 3 bases; nucleotides not matched to a gene: 10. CDR3 length equals 15 residues. CDR3 DNA sequence: TGTGCCAGCAGTCTCTTAGCGGGCGGCTTCTACGAGCAGTACTTC. Protein sequence: CASSLLAGGFYEQYF.

On this clone: One end of the junction fails to match germline, which may point to a read error. This chain uses TRBV7-8 with TRBJ1-1; D is possibly TRBD1 (6 bases). Germline V gene data show CDR1 as SGHVS and CDR2 as FQNEAQ. This CDR3 comprises 14 residues. CDR3 DNA sequence: TGTGCCAGCAGCTTACGGCAGGGGAACGCTGAAGCTTTCTTT. It yields the protein CASSLRQGNAEAFF.

V and J are TRBV14 and TRBJ2-7; 13 bases match TRBD2. This CDR3 is 16 amino acids long. Trimming removed 4 bases from V and 4 bases from J; junction bases left unmatched: 7. The germline V gene encodes CDR1 SGHDN and CDR2 FVKESK. CDR3 loop: CASSRGLAGPSYEQYF. Here the CDR3 DNA reads TGTGCCAGCAGCCGGGGACTAGCGGGACCGTCTTACGAGCAGTACTTC.

The chain joins TRBV4-2 to TRBJ2-1, with 8 bases fitting TRBD2. V lost 0 bases to trimming and J lost 1 base; unmatched junction nucleotides: 11. Germline CDR1 is LGHNA and CDR2 is YNFKEQ. The CDR3 is 19 residues long. The CDR3 coding sequence is TGTGCCAGCAGCCAAGATTCATCCGGAGTAGCGGGATCCTACAATGAGCAGTTCTTC. It yields the protein CASSQDSSGVAGSYNEQFF.

The chain links TRBV5-1 to TRBJ2-5; no firm D call. V lost 5 bases and J lost 3, with 14 bases in between. Germline CDR1 is SGHRS and CDR2 is YFSETQ. CDR3 length: 14 residues. CDR3 coding DNA: TGCGCCAGCAGGGTATCCACGCGGAAAGAGACCCAGTACTTC. This codes for CASRVSTRKETQYF.

The chain couples TRBV7-9 to TRBJ1-4; 10 nucleotides match TRBD1. CDR3 size: 17 residues. The V gene's germline CDR1 is SEHNR and CDR2 FQNEAQ (reference sequence). Trimming at V came to 5 bases and at J to 0 bases, leaving 6 bases not matched to a gene. The chain's CDR3 is CASSTGQGGATNEKLFF. As DNA, the CDR3 is TGTGCCAGCAGCACTGGACAGGGGGGGGCAACTAATGAAAAACTGTTTTTT.

The gene calls are TRBV4-1 and TRBJ2-2; 10 nucleotides match TRBD2. CDR3 size: 19 residues. Germline-derived CDR1 and CDR2 are MGHRA and YSYEKL. After removal of 1 base from V and 7 bases from J, the junction contained 15 bases not matched to a gene. The CDR3 protein is CASSQVTIPSGSKGGELFF. The CDR3, as DNA: TGCGCCAGCAGCCAAGTAACCATTCCTAGCGGGAGTAAGGGCGGGGAGCTGTTTTTT.

This clone appeared once. This chain links TRBV6-1 with TRBJ2-3, with 7 bases identical to TRBD1. Germline V gives CDR1 MNHNS, CDR2 SASEGT. V shed 3 bases and J 0 bases; nucleotides not matched to a gene: 3. The CDR3 loop spans 15 amino acids. DNA of the CDR3: TGTGCCAGCAGTGATGCGACAGGGAGCACAGATACGCAGTATTTT. Translation gives CASSDATGSTDTQYF.

The count of this clone is one. The J gene is TRBJ2-7, the V gene TRBV30; 7 bases are shared with TRBD1. J lost 5 bases, V lost 1 base, and 5 bases had no gene match. This CDR3 contains 13 residues. Per germline, CDR1 GTSNPN and CDR2 SVGIG (reference sequence). CDR3 amino acids: CAWSGGGGHEQYF. In nucleotides, the CDR3 is TGTGCCTGGAGTGGAGGGGGCGGGCACGAGCAGTACTTC.

This clone was detected once. J is TRBJ1-1 and V is TRBV2, with 12 positions matching TRBD1. CDR1 is SNHLY, CDR2 FYNNEI, per germline. Trimming took 7 bases from V and 7 from J; bases not matched to a gene: 7. This CDR3 region has 14 residues. The CDR3 sequence: CASNRDRGLREAFF. DNA of the CDR3: TGTGCCAGCAATAGGGACAGGGGGCTCCGTGAAGCTTTCTTT.

V usage is TRBV19 and J usage is TRBJ1-5, with 8 bases aligning to TRBD1. The CDR3 runs to 15 residues. Trimming at V came to 3 bases and at J to 7 bases, leaving 8 bases not matched to a gene. From germline, CDR1 is LNHDA and CDR2 SQIVND (reference sequence). The CDR3 region is CASSMGARGQQPQHF. The CDR3 DNA is TGTGCCAGTAGTATGGGAGCCAGGGGGCAACAGCCCCAGCATTTT.

The gene calls are TRBV7-2 and TRBJ2-1; 13 nucleotides match TRBD2. Germline V gene data show CDR1 as SGHTA and CDR2 as FQGNSA. V lost 3 bases to trimming and J lost 4 bases; unmatched junction nucleotides: 3. This CDR3 spans 16 amino acids. In DNA form, the CDR3 reads TGTGCCAGCAGCTTGCAGACTAGCGGGGGGTACAATGAGCAGTTCTTC. Protein: CASSLQTSGGYNEQFF. Filled out from reference TRBV7-2 and TRBJ2-1, the complete variable domain reads GAGVSQSPSNKVTEKGKDVELRCDPISGHTALYWYRQSLGQGLEFLIYFQGNSAPDKSGLPSDRFSAERTGGSVSTLTIQRTQQEDSAVYLCASSLQTSGGYNEQFFGPGTRLTVL.

This clone was seen a few times. This chain connects TRBV4-2 to TRBJ2-1, with 8 bases identical to TRBD2. The length of the CDR3 is 17 residues. The trim removed 0 bases at V and 4 bases at J, leaving 8 bases unmatched. Germline CDR1 LGHNA, CDR2 YNFKEQ. CDR3 DNA: TGTGCCAGCAGCCAAGATCTATTCGGGAGGGGGTACAATGAGCAGTTCTTC. Its protein is CASSQDLFGRGYNEQFF.

V is TRBV5-1 and J is TRBJ2-1; 10 nucleotides agree with TRBD2. The germline V gene has CDR1 SGHRS and CDR2 YFSETQ. Losses at the gene ends were 0 bases for V and 6 bases for J; bases not matched to a gene: 6. The CDR3 has 16 amino acids. The CDR3 loop is CASSLGTGLASNEQFF. The CDR3 DNA sequence: TGCGCCAGCAGCTTGGGGACGGGACTAGCGTCCAATGAGCAGTTCTTC.

J is TRBJ2-7 and V is TRBV4-1; the match to TRBD1 covers 9 bases. This CDR3 has 15 amino acids. Looked up from germline, CDR1 is MGHRA and CDR2 is YSYEKL. Trimming at V came to 4 bases and at J to 1 base, leaving 5 bases not matched to a gene. CDR3 sequence (DNA): TGCGCCAGCAGCCCTAGACAGGGGGTTTCCTACGAGCAGTACTTC. Its protein product is CASSPRQGVSYEQYF.

V gene TRBV2 combines with J gene TRBJ2-5; 9 positions match TRBD1. The CDR3 consists of 13 residues. J lost 5 bases, V lost 6 bases, and 4 bases had no gene match. Germline values: CDR1 SNHLY, CDR2 FYNNEI. This CDR3 reads CASRGTGYETQYF. The CDR3, as DNA: TGTGCCAGCAGGGGGACAGGGTATGAGACCCAGTACTTC.

The chain links TRBV6-6 to TRBJ2-2; 8 bases are a match to TRBD1. CDR3 length: 15 amino acids. Germline trimming cut 7 bases from V and 7 bases from J; bases unmatched to any gene: 11. Looked up from germline, CDR1 is MNHNY and CDR2 is SVGAGI (reference sequence). The CDR3 reads CASTHSQGAIGELFF. CDR3 bases: TGTGCCAGCACCCACTCCCAGGGGGCTATCGGGGAGCTGTTTTTT.

The rearrangement links TRBV27 to TRBJ2-5; 7 nucleotides agree with TRBD1. The CDR3 runs 15 residues. From germline, CDR1 is MNHEY and CDR2 SMNVEV (reference sequence). V lost 6 bases and J lost 2; bases outside the gene matches: 9. The CDR3 loop is CASSEPGQIQETQYF. The CDR3 DNA follows: TGTGCCAGCAGCGAACCGGGACAGATACAAGAGACCCAGTACTTC.

The chain is built from TRBV5-5 and TRBJ1-5; D gene uncertain. The CDR3 covers 14 residues. The germline V and J ends were trimmed by 1 base and 0 bases, with 5 bases remaining between them. Germline assignment: CDR1 SGHKS and CDR2 YYEKEE (reference sequence). Here the CDR3 reads CASSLFSSNQPQHF. CDR3 nucleotide sequence: TGTGCCAGCAGCTTGTTCAGTAGCAATCAGCCCCAGCATTTT.

This chain uses TRBV9 with TRBJ2-3; D is possibly TRBD1 (6 bases). Germline CDR1 reads SGDLS; CDR2 reads YYNGEE. This CDR3 has 14 residues. Deletions cut 4 bases from V and 6 bases from J, with 15 bases between. The CDR3, as DNA: TGTGCCAGCAGCATTAGGGGGAGAAGGGATACGCAGTATTTT. It yields the protein CASSIRGRRDTQYF. Full variable domain (rest looked up from reference TRBV9 and TRBJ2-3): DSGVTQTPKHLITATGQRVTLRCSPRSGDLSVYWYQQSLDQGLQFLIQYYNGEERAKGNILERFSAQQFPDLHSELNLSSLELGDSALYFCASSIRGRRDTQYFGPGTRLTVL.

The chain uses TRBV29-1 and TRBJ2-7, with D tentatively TRBD1 (6 bases). Trimming pared 3 bases from V and 6 bases from J, leaving 15 bases between. The length of the CDR3 is 13 residues. In germline, CDR1 is SQVTM, CDR2 ANQGSEA. CDR3 in DNA: TGCAGCGTTGAGGGGCTGGACAGAGTCGAGCAGTACTTC. Protein product: CSVEGLDRVEQYF.

The chain recombines TRBV5-4 with TRBJ2-7, with D perhaps matching TRBD2 (6 bases). V was cut by 0 bases and J by 5 bases, with 15 bases left in between. Germline CDR1 and CDR2: SGHNT and YYREEE (reference sequence). The CDR3 covers 15 residues. In nucleotides, the CDR3 is TGTGCCAGCAGCTTGGATGCTAGCGCCCCCCACGAGCAGTACTTC. This sequence encodes CASSLDASAPHEQYF.